These T cell receptor beta chains were read from a single sample in a study of CD8+CD57+ T cells in acquired aplastic anemia. TCRdb re-derived calls from the reads in MiXCR, one entry per CDR3 protein. Of fewer than 250,000 distinct CDR3 sequences in the sample, approximately 51% were seen once. The sample taken for sequencing was sorted CD4+, CD8+, or CD8+CD57+ T cells (not recorded which) from PBMCs. Receptors originate from a human donor with aplastic anemia. Both conserved end residues are part of each CDR3. The order of the fields is D gene, V gene, clone size, J gene, CDR3 DNA, CDR3 protein. D genes are given only for firm matches. A clone size is listed for some rows: how often the clone was seen (once, few, many), or a class if it is expanded.

D gene: TRBD1
V gene: TRBV5-1
clone size: -
J gene: TRBJ1-2
CDR3 DNA: TGCGCCAGCAGCCCTAGGGGACAGTCGAACTATGGCTACACCTTC
CDR3 protein: CASSPRGQSNYGYTF

D gene: -
V gene: TRBV20-1
clone size: many
J gene: TRBJ1-4
CDR3 DNA: TGCAGTGCTAGAGATTTAGTGGCAGGTACAAAACTGTTTTTT
CDR3 protein: CSARDLVAGTKLFF

D gene: -
V gene: TRBV5-1
clone size: -
J gene: TRBJ2-5
CDR3 DNA: TGCGCCAGCAGCCTAGATGTGGACCTACAAGAGACCCAGTACTTC
CDR3 protein: CASSLDVDLQETQYF

D gene: -
V gene: TRBV7-9
clone size: -
J gene: TRBJ1-1
CDR3 DNA: TGTGCCAGCACCTACCAAGGTCTGGGGGGGTTT
CDR3 protein: CASTYQGLGGF

D gene: TRBD1
V gene: TRBV2
clone size: -
J gene: TRBJ2-7
CDR3 DNA: TGTGCCAGCAGCGCCGACAGGGGGCGGCACGAGCAGTACTTC
CDR3 protein: CASSADRGRHEQYF

D gene: -
V gene: TRBV20-1
clone size: many
J gene: TRBJ2-5
CDR3 DNA: TGCAGTGCTAGAGGTGGAGGGAGCGAGACCCAGTACTTC
CDR3 protein: CSARGGGSETQYF

D gene: -
V gene: TRBV2
clone size: -
J gene: TRBJ1-2
CDR3 DNA: TGTGCCAGCACGGCCCTGGGGGGCTACACCTTC
CDR3 protein: CASTALGGYTF

D gene: -
V gene: TRBV2
clone size: many
J gene: TRBJ1-1
CDR3 DNA: TGTGCCAGCAGTGAGCAGGGATTGTACACTGAAGCTTTCTTT
CDR3 protein: CASSEQGLYTEAFF

D gene: TRBD1
V gene: TRBV20-1
clone size: once
J gene: TRBJ2-4
CDR3 DNA: TGCAGTGCTAGAGATCAAGGACAGGGGGCGAACATTCAGTACTTC
CDR3 protein: CSARDQGQGANIQYF

D gene: -
V gene: TRBV15
clone size: -
J gene: TRBJ2-7
CDR3 DNA: TGTGCCACCAGCAGAACCCTTGGGGACGGGTACGAGCAGTACTTC
CDR3 protein: CATSRTLGDGYEQYF

D gene: TRBD1
V gene: TRBV19
clone size: -
J gene: TRBJ1-4
CDR3 DNA: TGTGCCAGCAGTGCCGGGACAGGGGGCAGGGGTAATGAAAAACTGTTTTTT
CDR3 protein: CASSAGTGGRGNEKLFF

D gene: -
V gene: TRBV2
clone size: many
J gene: TRBJ1-2
CDR3 DNA: TGTGCCAGCAGCCGGGACGGAGAGAACTATGGCTACACCTTC
CDR3 protein: CASSRDGENYGYTF

D gene: -
V gene: TRBV2
clone size: large
J gene: TRBJ1-5
CDR3 DNA: TGTGCCAGCAGGCTACAGGGCAATCAGCCCCAGCATTTT
CDR3 protein: CASRLQGNQPQHF

D gene: -
V gene: TRBV7-3
clone size: -
J gene: TRBJ1-4
CDR3 DNA: TGTGCCAGCAGCTTCGCCCACTACAATGAAAAACTGTTTTTT
CDR3 protein: CASSFAHYNEKLFF

D gene: TRBD1
V gene: TRBV6-1
clone size: few
J gene: TRBJ1-3
CDR3 DNA: TGTGCCAGCAGTGTGGGGCCGACAGGGTCTGGAAACACCATATATTTT
CDR3 protein: CASSVGPTGSGNTIYF

D gene: TRBD1
V gene: TRBV24-1
clone size: -
J gene: TRBJ1-1
CDR3 DNA: TGTGCCAGCAGTGACGAGACAGGGGTTAGCAGTTGG
CDR3 protein: CASSDETGVSSW